The sequence of this T cell receptor (beta chain) was determined in a study of response to subunit inactivated influenza vaccine. The CDR3 is 14 residues long. V gave up 5 bases and J gave up 6 bases; unmatched junction bases: 7. The V gene's germline CDR1 is LGHNA and CDR2 YSLEER. TCRdb recomputed calls from the RT-PCR reads with MiXCR, one row per CDR3 protein. Of hundreds of thousands of distinct CDR3 sequences in the sample, about 11% were seen once. The data were also submitted as part of a second study, on T cells expressing NK-cell markers. That paper notes: What made the TCR beta cDNA was 5'RACE template switching with UMIs. Each of roughly 6 donors carried dominant NKG2C+ clonotypes accounting for about 1.0-8% of CD8+ T cells.

The TCR sequence derives from a man between 50 and 59 years old who received an inactivated influenza vaccine. The rearrangement uses TRBV4-3 and TRBJ2-1; 7 positions agree with TRBD2. The material sequenced was PBMCs from blood, taken on the day of vaccination. CDR3 in amino acids: CASSGDGGGNEQFF. DNA for the CDR3: TGCGCCAGCAGCGGCGATGGGGGGGGCAATGAGCAGTTCTTC.